These T cell receptor beta chains were read from a single sample in a study of cytomegalovirus exposure and HLA in healthy donors. Sequencing used immunoSEQ multiplex PCR; TCRdb keeps in-frame clones, though not all of them. Seen here are 90,000 to 150,000 clones, over 60% observed once, and the top ten hold about 5.8%. The sequencing sample was made of PBMCs. The origin of the receptors is a young man in good health and CMV-seropositive. The CDR3 runs from the conserved cysteine through the conserved F or W. The D gene is left open where the match is weak. Some rows mark clone size as missing; the rest say once, few, many or name a class of expanded clone.

d_gene: -; j_gene: TRBJ1-1; abundance: -; v_gene: TRBV18; CDR3nt: TGTGCCAGCTCTTCTCGCCCTGCTTGGACTGGGAACACTGAAGCTTTCTTT; CDR3aa: CASSSRPAWTGNTEAFF
d_gene: TRBD2; j_gene: TRBJ2-7; abundance: -; v_gene: TRBV15; CDR3nt: TGTGCCACCAGCCCGAGGGAGACTAGCGGGGGGAGCGAGCAGTACTTC; CDR3aa: CATSPRETSGGSEQYF
d_gene: TRBD1; j_gene: TRBJ2-6; abundance: -; v_gene: TRBV9; CDR3nt: TGTGCCAGCAGCGTAGTCAAACAGGGGGGTTCTGGGGCCAACGTCCTGACTTTC; CDR3aa: CASSVVKQGGSGANVLTF
d_gene: TRBD2; j_gene: TRBJ2-7; abundance: -; v_gene: TRBV5-1; CDR3nt: TGCGCCAGCAGCTCCAGGACTAGCGGGAGGGTCTACGAGCAGTACTTC; CDR3aa: CASSSRTSGRVYEQYF
d_gene: -; j_gene: TRBJ2-6; abundance: few; v_gene: TRBV6-6; CDR3nt: TGTGCCAGCAGTTATGACCTCCCTGGGGCCAACGGCCTGACTTTC; CDR3aa: CASSYDLPGANGLTF
d_gene: TRBD2; j_gene: TRBJ2-2; abundance: -; v_gene: TRBV11-3; CDR3nt: TGTGCCAGCAGCCCGAGTAGGCGGGAGGGTGCCCCGAACACCGGGGAGCTGTTTTTT; CDR3aa: CASSPSRREGAPNTGELFF
d_gene: -; j_gene: TRBJ2-7; abundance: -; v_gene: TRBV30; CDR3nt: TGTGCCTGGAGTTGGACTACGTCTCGCGAGCAGTACTTC; CDR3aa: CAWSWTTSREQYF
d_gene: -; j_gene: TRBJ2-7; abundance: -; v_gene: TRBV4-1; CDR3nt: TGCGCCAGCAGCCAAGATATGAACAACCTCTACGAGCAGTACTTC; CDR3aa: CASSQDMNNLYEQYF
d_gene: -; j_gene: TRBJ1-2; abundance: once; v_gene: TRBV7-6; CDR3nt: TGTGCCAGCAGCTTAAACAGCCTCTATGGCTACACCTTC; CDR3aa: CASSLNSLYGYTF
d_gene: TRBD2; j_gene: TRBJ2-2; abundance: -; v_gene: TRBV7-9; CDR3nt: TGTGCCAGCAGCTTAGTTGGGACTAGTAAATCCGGGGAGCTGTTTTTT; CDR3aa: CASSLVGTSKSGELFF
d_gene: -; j_gene: TRBJ1-4; abundance: -; v_gene: TRBV19; CDR3nt: TGTGCCAGTAGTATCGAACGGCAGGGCCGAGAAAAACTGTTTTTT; CDR3aa: CASSIERQGREKLFF
d_gene: TRBD1; j_gene: TRBJ1-6; abundance: -; v_gene: TRBV10-3; CDR3nt: TGTGCCATCAGTGAGTCCCGGACAGGGGTTAATTCACCCCTCCACTTT; CDR3aa: CAISESRTGVNSPLHF
d_gene: -; j_gene: TRBJ1-1; abundance: -; v_gene: TRBV5-1; CDR3nt: TGCGCCAGCAGCTTATTCAGGGGCACTGAAGCTTTCTTT; CDR3aa: CASSLFRGTEAFF
d_gene: TRBD1; j_gene: TRBJ2-5; abundance: -; v_gene: TRBV5-6; CDR3nt: TGTGCCAGCACCACCGACAGGGGCCAAGAGACCCAGTACTTC; CDR3aa: CASTTDRGQETQYF
d_gene: -; j_gene: TRBJ2-7; abundance: few; v_gene: TRBV28; CDR3nt: TGTGCCAGCAGTTCCCCCGGGAACTATCCCTACGAGCAGTACTTC; CDR3aa: CASSSPGNYPYEQYF
d_gene: TRBD1; j_gene: TRBJ1-1; abundance: -; v_gene: TRBV2; CDR3nt: TGTGCCAGCAGCCCGGGACAGGGAACCTCTGAAGCTTTCTTT; CDR3aa: CASSPGQGTSEAFF
d_gene: TRBD1; j_gene: TRBJ1-3; abundance: few; v_gene: TRBV7-6; CDR3nt: TGTGCCAGCAGCTCGACAGGGTCTGGAAACACCATATATTTT; CDR3aa: CASSSTGSGNTIYF
d_gene: -; j_gene: TRBJ1-1; abundance: -; v_gene: TRBV5-6; CDR3nt: TGTGCCTCCTTCGGGGGGAACACTGAAGCTTTCTTT; CDR3aa: CASFGGNTEAFF
d_gene: TRBD1; j_gene: TRBJ1-2; abundance: -; v_gene: TRBV25-1; CDR3nt: TGTGCCAGCAGCCGGGACAGGGAGGTTATAAGAAGCTACACCTTC; CDR3aa: CASSRDREVIRSYTF
d_gene: -; j_gene: TRBJ1-2; abundance: few; v_gene: TRBV5-4; CDR3nt: TGTGCCAGCAGCTTGGCCGGTCCCCATGGCTACACCTTC; CDR3aa: CASSLAGPHGYTF
d_gene: -; j_gene: TRBJ1-6; abundance: -; v_gene: TRBV28; CDR3nt: TGTGCCAGCACCCCCGGGGGGAGAGATTCACCCCTCCACTTT; CDR3aa: CASTPGGRDSPLHF
d_gene: TRBD2; j_gene: TRBJ2-3; abundance: -; v_gene: TRBV5-1; CDR3nt: TGCGCCAGCAGCTTGGCCTCGTCTAGCGGGGGTCGCACAGATACGCAGTATTTT; CDR3aa: CASSLASSSGGRTDTQYF
d_gene: TRBD2; j_gene: TRBJ2-1; abundance: few; v_gene: TRBV28; CDR3nt: TGTGCCAGCAGTCCTTTGCCGTTCGGACTAGCGGGGGGGTTTAATTATGAGCAGTTCTTC; CDR3aa: CASSPLPFGLAGGFNYEQFF
d_gene: TRBD1; j_gene: TRBJ2-2; abundance: -; v_gene: TRBV10-3; CDR3nt: TGTGCCATCAGCTGGGACAGGGAGGACACCGGGGAGCTGTTTTTT; CDR3aa: CAISWDREDTGELFF
d_gene: TRBD2; j_gene: TRBJ2-4; abundance: -; v_gene: TRBV19; CDR3nt: TGTGCCAGTACCACCCGTTTTAGCGGACTAGCCAAAAACAGTCAGTACTTC; CDR3aa: CASTTRFSGLAKNSQYF
d_gene: -; j_gene: TRBJ1-5; abundance: -; v_gene: TRBV19; CDR3nt: TGTGCCAGTAGTTCAACAGGGTTTGGGAATCAGCCCCAGCATTTT; CDR3aa: CASSSTGFGNQPQHF
d_gene: TRBD1; j_gene: TRBJ2-2; abundance: -; v_gene: TRBV28; CDR3nt: TGTGCCAGCAGGGGGACAGGACGTAACACCGGGGAGCTGTTTTTT; CDR3aa: CASRGTGRNTGELFF
d_gene: -; j_gene: TRBJ1-1; abundance: -; v_gene: TRBV10-3; CDR3nt: TGTGCCATCAGTGAGTCGACTCGGGGAGGGGGTGAAGCTTTCTTT; CDR3aa: CAISESTRGGGEAFF
d_gene: -; j_gene: TRBJ1-5; abundance: -; v_gene: TRBV28; CDR3nt: TGTGCCAGCATCAGCGGGGGGGATCAGCCCCAGCATTTT; CDR3aa: CASISGGDQPQHF
d_gene: TRBD1; j_gene: TRBJ2-7; abundance: -; v_gene: TRBV5-6; CDR3nt: TGTGCCAGCAGCCTCGGGACAGGGACCTACGAGCAGTACTTC; CDR3aa: CASSLGTGTYEQYF
d_gene: TRBD1; j_gene: TRBJ2-4; abundance: -; v_gene: TRBV6-5; CDR3nt: TGTGCCAGCACCGTACCGGGACAGTCCGGGAACAGTCAGTACTTC; CDR3aa: CASTVPGQSGNSQYF
d_gene: TRBD1; j_gene: TRBJ2-3; abundance: -; v_gene: TRBV27; CDR3nt: TGTGCCAGCAGTCAGGACAGGGGGCCAGGTTCAGATACGCAGTATTTT; CDR3aa: CASSQDRGPGSDTQYF
d_gene: TRBD2; j_gene: TRBJ2-5; abundance: once; v_gene: TRBV19; CDR3nt: TGTGCCAGTAGCCGATCTAGCGGGAGGTTTACGGAGACCCAGTACTTC; CDR3aa: CASSRSSGRFTETQYF
d_gene: -; j_gene: TRBJ1-2; abundance: -; v_gene: TRBV6-6; CDR3nt: TGTGCCAGCAGCCAGAATGGCTACACCTTC; CDR3aa: CASSQNGYTF
d_gene: -; j_gene: TRBJ2-7; abundance: -; v_gene: TRBV11-2; CDR3nt: TGTGCCAGCAGCTTAGATCTGGGGCAGACCTACGAGCAGTACTTC; CDR3aa: CASSLDLGQTYEQYF
d_gene: TRBD2; j_gene: TRBJ2-3; abundance: -; v_gene: TRBV14; CDR3nt: TGTGCCAGCAGCCAAGCGCTGGGGACTAGTGGCCCAGATACGCAGTATTTT; CDR3aa: CASSQALGTSGPDTQYF
d_gene: TRBD1; j_gene: TRBJ1-5; abundance: -; v_gene: TRBV6-1; CDR3nt: TGTGCCAGCAGTATCCGACAGGGCCGCAATCAGCCCCAGCATTTT; CDR3aa: CASSIRQGRNQPQHF
d_gene: -; j_gene: TRBJ2-3; abundance: -; v_gene: TRBV13; CDR3nt: TGTGCCAGCAGCTCCTCAGATACGCAGTATTTT; CDR3aa: CASSSSDTQYF
d_gene: -; j_gene: TRBJ1-2; abundance: -; v_gene: TRBV29-1; CDR3nt: TGCAGCGTTGCCGGCAGGCGGGGTAACTATGGCTACACCTTC; CDR3aa: CSVAGRRGNYGYTF
d_gene: -; j_gene: TRBJ1-1; abundance: -; v_gene: TRBV19; CDR3nt: TGTGCCAGTAGTATAAGGACAACCGGGAACACTGAAGCTTTCTTT; CDR3aa: CASSIRTTGNTEAFF
d_gene: -; j_gene: TRBJ2-3; abundance: -; v_gene: TRBV28; CDR3nt: TGTGCCAGCAGTCTCTGGAGACCTAGCACAGATACGCAGTATTTT; CDR3aa: CASSLWRPSTDTQYF
d_gene: TRBD1; j_gene: TRBJ1-6; abundance: -; v_gene: TRBV28; CDR3nt: TGTGCCAGCAGTTTACCCTCGGACAGGACGGATAATTCACCCCTCCACTTT; CDR3aa: CASSLPSDRTDNSPLHF
d_gene: TRBD1; j_gene: TRBJ1-2; abundance: once; v_gene: TRBV5-1; CDR3nt: TGCGCCAGCAGCTTGCAGGGGGTAGGATATGGCTACACCTTC; CDR3aa: CASSLQGVGYGYTF
d_gene: TRBD1; j_gene: TRBJ1-2; abundance: -; v_gene: TRBV18; CDR3nt: TGTGCCAGCTCACCCCAAACCCGACAGGGGGCGTGGGGCTACACCTTC; CDR3aa: CASSPQTRQGAWGYTF
d_gene: -; j_gene: TRBJ1-2; abundance: -; v_gene: TRBV7-8; CDR3nt: TGTGCCAGCTCTCTCTACACAGCCTATGGCTACACCTTC; CDR3aa: CASSLYTAYGYTF